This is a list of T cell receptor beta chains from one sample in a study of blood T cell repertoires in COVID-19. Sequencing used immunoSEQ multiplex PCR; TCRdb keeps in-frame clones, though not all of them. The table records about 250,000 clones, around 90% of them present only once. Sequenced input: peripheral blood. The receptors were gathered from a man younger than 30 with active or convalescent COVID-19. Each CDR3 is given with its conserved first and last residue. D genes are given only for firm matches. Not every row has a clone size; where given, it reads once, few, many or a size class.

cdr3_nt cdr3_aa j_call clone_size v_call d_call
TGTGCCAGCAGCTTGGGGGTGACAGGGCAGTACGAGCAGTACTTC CASSLGVTGQYEQYF TRBJ2-7 once TRBV5-4 TRBD1
TGTGCCAGCATGGAACAGGTCCCAGATACGCAGTATTTT CASMEQVPDTQYF TRBJ2-3 NA TRBV28 NA
TGTGCCAGCAGTGGGACAGGGGGATTGTATGAGCAGTTCTTC CASSGTGGLYEQFF TRBJ2-1 NA TRBV2 TRBD1
TGTGCCAGCCCCGCGGGGGGTGGGATGTTAACCGGGGAGCTGTTTTTT CASPAGGGMLTGELFF TRBJ2-2 NA TRBV5-5 TRBD2
TGTGCCAGCAGAACCGGCGGCAGGGGGTCCGGCTACACCTTC CASRTGGRGSGYTF TRBJ1-2 NA TRBV6-6 TRBD1
TGTGCCAGCAGCAAGTTAGAAAGTTTAACCCTCCACTTT CASSKLESLTLHF TRBJ1-6 NA TRBV12-3/TRBV12-4 NA
TGTGCCAGCAGCGTAGCCGGGACAGGGGGGACTAGCGGCCAGGATGAGCAGTTCTTC CASSVAGTGGTSGQDEQFF TRBJ2-1 NA TRBV9 NA
TGTGCTAGCAGCTCGGGTAACGACCGACCCTACAATGAGCAGTTCTTC CASSSGNDRPYNEQFF TRBJ2-1 NA TRBV7-7 NA
TGTGCCAGCAGCCCCGGGGGGTGGAACAATCAGCCCCAGCATTTT CASSPGGWNNQPQHF TRBJ1-5 NA TRBV5-5 NA
TGTGCCAGCAGCCAACGACAGGGCTATAATTCACCCCTCCACTTT CASSQRQGYNSPLHF TRBJ1-6 NA TRBV3-1/TRBV3-2 TRBD1
TGTGCCAGCAGCTTGGGGCCTGTGGCTAGCGGGGGGGAGACAGATACGCAGTATTTT CASSLGPVASGGETDTQYF TRBJ2-3 NA TRBV5-4 TRBD2
TGTGCCAGCAGCTTTAAGCCCTCCACCGCCGAGCAGTACTTC CASSFKPSTAEQYF TRBJ2-7 NA TRBV28 NA
TGTGCCAGCTCACCACTAGGAAGTAGCGACTCTGGAAACACCATATATTTT CASSPLGSSDSGNTIYF TRBJ1-3 once TRBV18 NA
TGTGCCAGCAGCTTGGCCAACGGACAGGGGAACGGGGAGCTGTTTTTT CASSLANGQGNGELFF TRBJ2-2 NA TRBV5-4 TRBD1
TGCAGTGCGACGGGGACATTTGAAGCTTTCTTT CSATGTFEAFF TRBJ1-1 few TRBV20-1 NA
TGTGCCAGAAGCTTACCCCAGGGGGCCGGCAAAAACATTCAGTACTTC CARSLPQGAGKNIQYF TRBJ2-4 NA TRBV5-3 TRBD1
TGTGCCAGCAGCCCGACAGGGGGGGATAATGAAAAACTGTTTTTT CASSPTGGDNEKLFF TRBJ1-4 NA TRBV21-1 NA
TGTGCCAGTAGGGCACAGGGAACTGAAGCTTTCTTT CASRAQGTEAFF TRBJ1-1 NA TRBV19 NA
TGTGCCAGCAGTTACCGGCAGGGGATTAACTATGGCTACACCTTC CASSYRQGINYGYTF TRBJ1-2 NA TRBV6-5 NA
TGTGCCAGCTACGGATCGGAGGAGCAGTTCTTC CASYGSEEQFF TRBJ2-1 NA TRBV27 NA
TGTGCCAGCAGCCCCGGCCGTGGGAGCGGGAGTGTAGTTGCCGGGGAGCTGTTTTTT CASSPGRGSGSVVAGELFF TRBJ2-2 NA TRBV7-8 TRBD2
TGTGCCAGCAGACTCGCAGGGGGGAAGGGTCCGACGTCCGGCTACACCTTC CASRLAGGKGPTSGYTF TRBJ1-2 NA TRBV7-2 TRBD1
TGTGCCAGCAGCACAGGGGGGAAGAACACTGAAGCTTTCTTT CASSTGGKNTEAFF TRBJ1-1 NA TRBV6-2/TRBV6-3 TRBD1
TGCACCAGCAGCCATCCGGACAGGACTAAAGAGACCCAGTACTTC CTSSHPDRTKETQYF TRBJ2-5 once TRBV1 NA
TGTGCCAGCAGCTTGATTAGCGGGAGCCCAGAGACCCAGTACTTC CASSLISGSPETQYF TRBJ2-5 NA TRBV5-6 TRBD2
TGTGCCAGCAGCGTCGGGACAGGGAGAGGAGAGACCCAGTACTTC CASSVGTGRGETQYF TRBJ2-5 NA TRBV9 TRBD1
TGTGCCAGTAGTATTACAGGACCTAACTATGGCTACACCTTC CASSITGPNYGYTF TRBJ1-2 once TRBV19 NA
TGTGCCAGCTCACGGATACGGGACAGGGGCGGCCACGAGCAGTACTTC CASSRIRDRGGHEQYF TRBJ2-7 NA TRBV18 TRBD1
TGCGCCAGCAGCCTCGGGCACAGGGAAAATCAGCCCCAGCATTTT CASSLGHRENQPQHF TRBJ1-5 once TRBV4-3 NA
TGTGCCAGTAGTATTAGTCTGGACTCAGACTACGAGCAGTACTTC CASSISLDSDYEQYF TRBJ2-7 NA TRBV19 NA
TGTGCCAGCAGTGAAATGGACAGGGTTAATGAAAAACTGTTTTTT CASSEMDRVNEKLFF TRBJ1-4 NA TRBV2 TRBD1
TGTGCCAGCAGCCTTTTTGGGGCCAACGTCCTGACTTTC CASSLFGANVLTF TRBJ2-6 NA TRBV2 NA
TGTGCCGCCCAAACCACAGGGGCCCGTGGGGGCTACACCTTC CAAQTTGARGGYTF TRBJ1-2 NA TRBV30 TRBD1
TGTGCCATCGGGCGTCAGCCCCAGCATTTT CAIGRQPQHF TRBJ1-5 NA TRBV10-3 NA
TGTGCCAGCAGCTTACAGGGGTTAAATTCACCCCTCCACTTT CASSLQGLNSPLHF TRBJ1-6 NA TRBV7-3 NA
TGTGCCAGCAGCGTGAGTAGTCAGGGTGTCCAACAGTACTTC CASSVSSQGVQQYF TRBJ2-7 NA TRBV9 NA
TGTGCCAGCAGTGACGGACAGAGTTTCGGGGAGCTGTTTTTT CASSDGQSFGELFF TRBJ2-2 NA TRBV6-4 NA
TGCGCCAGCAGCCAAGACCCTCTGAGCCGTGGCTACACCTTC CASSQDPLSRGYTF TRBJ1-2 NA TRBV4-3 NA
TGTGCCAGCCGGACTAGCGGGAGGGCCGGCTTCTCCTACGAGCAGTACTTC CASRTSGRAGFSYEQYF TRBJ2-7 NA TRBV19 TRBD2
TGTGCCAGTGATGAGACGGGTTTGAACACTGAAGCTTTCTTT CASDETGLNTEAFF TRBJ1-1 NA TRBV19 NA
TGTGCCAGCAGCCACCCCTTAGGGGCAGCTGGCGAGCAGTACTTC CASSHPLGAAGEQYF TRBJ2-7 once TRBV3-1/TRBV3-2 NA
TGTGCCAGTAGTCAACAAGGACTAGCGGGGGCCAGCACAGATACGCAGTATTTT CASSQQGLAGASTDTQYF TRBJ2-3 NA TRBV19 TRBD2
TGCAGTGCTAGTATGACAGGGTACGAGCAGTACTTC CSASMTGYEQYF TRBJ2-7 NA TRBV20-1 TRBD1
TGTGCCAGCAGTCTGGCCAGACAGGGCGGTAGATCACCCCTCCACTTT CASSLARQGGRSPLHF TRBJ1-6 NA TRBV2 TRBD1
TGTGCCAGCAGTTTCCAACGGAATGAGCAGTTCTTC CASSFQRNEQFF TRBJ2-1 NA TRBV6-2/TRBV6-3 NA
TGCAGTGCCCCCTTAAACACTGAAGCTTTCTTT CSAPLNTEAFF TRBJ1-1 NA TRBV20-1 NA
TGCGCCAGCGGCAGGGATGTGGCTGAAGCTTTCTTT CASGRDVAEAFF TRBJ1-1 NA TRBV5-1 NA
TGTGCCAGCAGCCCCCGAGACAGTCACACAGATACGCAGTATTTT CASSPRDSHTDTQYF TRBJ2-3 NA TRBV5-8 NA
TGTGCCAGCAGCTTAGTGTCAGTGAATGAGCAGTTCTTC CASSLVSVNEQFF TRBJ2-1 NA TRBV7-9 NA
TGTGCCAGCAGCAAAAATAGACTGGCTAACACCGGGGAGCTGTTTTTT CASSKNRLANTGELFF TRBJ2-2 NA TRBV21-1 NA
TGTGCCAGCAGCCGATTCAGCGGAGAGCAGTACTTC CASSRFSGEQYF TRBJ2-7 NA TRBV7-9 NA
TGTGCCAGCAAAACCGCACGGACTGAAGCTTTCTTT CASKTARTEAFF TRBJ1-1 few TRBV6-5 NA
TGTGCCAGCAGCGGGCCGACCACGAACACCGGGGAGCTGTTTTTT CASSGPTTNTGELFF TRBJ2-2 NA TRBV5-4 NA
TGTGCCAGCAGCTGGGGACTAGGAACAGATACGCAGTATTTT CASSWGLGTDTQYF TRBJ2-3 NA TRBV7-2 TRBD2
TGTGCCAGCAGAAACCCCGGGGGTGACTATGGCTACACCTTC CASRNPGGDYGYTF TRBJ1-2 NA TRBV28 NA